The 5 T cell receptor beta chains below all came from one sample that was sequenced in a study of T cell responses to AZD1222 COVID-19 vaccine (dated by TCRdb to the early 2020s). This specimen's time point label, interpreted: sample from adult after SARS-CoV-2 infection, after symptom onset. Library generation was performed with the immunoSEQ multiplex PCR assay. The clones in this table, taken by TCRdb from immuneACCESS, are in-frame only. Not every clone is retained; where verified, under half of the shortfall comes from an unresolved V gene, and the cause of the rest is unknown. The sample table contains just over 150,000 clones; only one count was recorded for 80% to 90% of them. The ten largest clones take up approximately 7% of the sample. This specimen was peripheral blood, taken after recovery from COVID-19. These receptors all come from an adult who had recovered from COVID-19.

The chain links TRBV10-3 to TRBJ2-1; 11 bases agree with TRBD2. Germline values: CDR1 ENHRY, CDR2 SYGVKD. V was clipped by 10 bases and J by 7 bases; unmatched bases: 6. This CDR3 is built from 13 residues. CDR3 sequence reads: CATLAGGPNEQFF. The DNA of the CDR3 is TGTGCCACGTTAGCGGGAGGGCCGAATGAGCAGTTCTTC.

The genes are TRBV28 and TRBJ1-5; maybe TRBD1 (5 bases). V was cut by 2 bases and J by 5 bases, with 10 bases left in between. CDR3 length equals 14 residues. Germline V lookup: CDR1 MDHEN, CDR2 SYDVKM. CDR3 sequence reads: CASSLGGFDQPQHF. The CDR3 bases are TGTGCCAGCAGTTTAGGGGGTTTTGATCAGCCCCAGCATTTT.

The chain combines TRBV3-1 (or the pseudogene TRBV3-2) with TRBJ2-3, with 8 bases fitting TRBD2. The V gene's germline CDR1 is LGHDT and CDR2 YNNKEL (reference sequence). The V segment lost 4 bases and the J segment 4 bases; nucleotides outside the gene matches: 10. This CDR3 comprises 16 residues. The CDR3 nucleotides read TGTGCCAGCAGCCCCCTGACTAGCGCAGGCGCAGATACGCAGTATTTT. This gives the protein CASSPLTSAGADTQYF.

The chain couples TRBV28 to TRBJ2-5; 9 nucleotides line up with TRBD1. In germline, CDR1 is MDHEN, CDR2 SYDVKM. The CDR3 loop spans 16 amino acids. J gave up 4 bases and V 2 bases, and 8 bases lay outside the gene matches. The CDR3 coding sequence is TGTGCCAGCAGTTTAGCGGGACAGGGTTCTGCAGAGACCCAGTACTTC. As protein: CASSLAGQGSAETQYF. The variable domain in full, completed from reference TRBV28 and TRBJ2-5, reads DVKVTQSSRYLVKRTGEKVFLECVQDMDHENMFWYRQDPGLGLRLIYFSYDVKMKEKGDIPEGYSVSREKKERFSLILESASTNQTSMYLCASSLAGQGSAETQYFGPGTRLLVL.

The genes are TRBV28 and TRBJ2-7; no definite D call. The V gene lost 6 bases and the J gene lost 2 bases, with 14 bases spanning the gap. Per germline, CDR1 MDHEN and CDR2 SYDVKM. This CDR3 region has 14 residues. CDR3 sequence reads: CASRPPGDPYEQYF. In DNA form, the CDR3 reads TGTGCCAGCAGGCCACCTGGGGATCCCTACGAGCAGTACTTC.